The next 20 T cell receptor beta chains were all read from a single sample in a study of blood T cells in healthy people across ages. A J-beta primer mix and a sample-barcoded 5' primer were used in a second PCR of about 6 to 12 cycles. TCRdb re-called the 5' RACE reads with MiXCR, one entry per CDR3 protein. The sample contains around 940,000 distinct CDR3 sequences, just over 50% of which appear only once. Source material: blood. These receptors were collected from a woman aged 60-75 years in good health.

This clonotype showed up many times. The chain joins TRBV5-6 to TRBJ2-3; 8 positions agree with TRBD1. The CDR3 runs 13 residues. CDR1 and CDR2 (germline): SGHDT, YYEEEE. With 4 bases clipped from V and 6 bases from J, the junction kept 4 bases outside the gene matches. The DNA of the CDR3 is TGTGCCAGCAGCGGTACAGGGGGGGATACGCAGTATTTT. Translated, it gives CASSGTGGDTQYF.

The chain recombines TRBV4-1 with TRBJ2-3; unclear D gene. CDR1 and CDR2 from the germline V gene are MGHRA and YSYEKL. This CDR3 is 14 amino acids long. The ends were cut back, 1 base at V and 0 bases at J, with 5 bases in the middle. Written as DNA, the CDR3 is TGCGCCAGCAGCCAAGTGTACAGCACAGATACGCAGTATTTT. Translation: CASSQVYSTDTQYF.

Comments on this clonotype: This sequence may be a read error, since a much larger clone differs from it by one base. The rearrangement links TRBV20-1 to TRBJ2-1, with 8 bases fitting TRBD2. Germline assignment: CDR1 DFQATT and CDR2 SNEGSKA (reference sequence). The junction had 12 bases not matched to a gene; V was cut back by 1 base and J by 7 bases. The CDR3 sequence is 16 residues long. The CDR3 DNA reads TGCAGTGCTAGAGGCCCGGGACTAGTGGGAGTGAATGAGCAGTTCTTC. This codes for CSARGPGLVGVNEQFF.

About this clonotype itself: A junction boundary mismatches the germline segment, possibly from a read error. CDR3 residues: CAGRSGGHEQYF. For the CDR3, the DNA is TGTGCCGGCAGGTCGGGAGGGCACGAGCAGTACTTC. The J gene is TRBJ2-5, the V gene TRBV2; the match to TRBD2 covers 8 bases. Near its end, the DNA agrees better with TRBJ2-7, so the J call may be wrong. Germline CDR1 is SNHLY and CDR2 is FYNNEI. The CDR3 is made up of 12 amino acids.

This chain connects TRBV20-1 to TRBJ2-4, with D perhaps assigned TRBD1 or TRBD2 (5 bases each). The germline V and J ends were trimmed by 3 bases and 9 bases, with 9 bases remaining between them. CDR1 is DFQATT and CDR2 is SNEGSKA in the germline V gene (reference sequence). The CDR3 contains 11 residues. DNA for the CDR3: TGCAGTGCTAGTTGGGGGAGCATTCAGTACTTC. Amino acids: CSASWGSIQYF.

The chain employs TRBV28 and TRBJ2-1; 7 bases match TRBD2. This CDR3 has 16 residues. The V gene's germline CDR1 is MDHEN and CDR2 SYDVKM. V dropped 6 bases and J dropped 6; count of bases not matched to a gene: 14. For the CDR3, the DNA is TGTGCCAGCAGCCCCCCTGGCGGGAGAGTCGGCAATGAGCAGTTCTTC. Protein product: CASSPPGGRVGNEQFF.

This clonotype was observed a handful of times. The chain links TRBV12-3 or TRBV12-4 to TRBJ1-1; 11 bases map to TRBD1. The CDR3 length is 16 residues. The J segment lost 3 bases and the V segment lost 5 bases, leaving 8 bases of the junction unmatched. Here the CDR3 reads CASSQGTGGWDTEAFF. CDR3 sequence (DNA): TGTGCCAGCAGTCAAGGGACAGGGGGATGGGACACTGAAGCTTTCTTT.

This clonotype was seen many times. The V and J genes are TRBV28 and TRBJ2-1, with TRBD2 matching 10 bases. Germline V CDR1 and CDR2: MDHEN, SYDVKM. The CDR3 is made up of 16 amino acids. V shed 6 bases, J shed 8 bases, and the junction held 13 bases outside the gene matches. In DNA, the CDR3 is TGTGCCAGCAGATACCCTAGCGGGAGCGCCTCTGATGAGCAGTTCTTC. It codes for CASRYPSGSASDEQFF. Supplemented by reference TRBV28 and TRBJ2-1, the full variable domain reads DVKVTQSSRYLVKRTGEKVFLECVQDMDHENMFWYRQDPGLGLRLIYFSYDVKMKEKGDIPEGYSVSREKKERFSLILESASTNQTSMYLCASRYPSGSASDEQFFGPGTRLTVL.

In nucleotides, the CDR3 is TGTGCCAGCAGCCAGAACGGACAGGGGGCCTACGAGCAGTACTTC. It specifies CASSQNGQGAYEQYF. The rearrangement links TRBV3-1 to TRBJ2-7; the match to TRBD1 covers 10 bases. V dropped 3 bases and J dropped 2; count of bases not matched to a gene: 4. This CDR3 spans 15 amino acids. CDR1 and CDR2 from the germline V gene are LGHDT and YNNKEL (reference sequence).

This clonotype was detected ten times or more. V is TRBV7-2 and J is TRBJ2-4; tentatively, D is TRBD2 (6 bases). V lost 5 bases, J lost 0 bases, and 11 bases lay in between. This CDR3 region has 15 residues. Germline V lookup: CDR1 SGHTA, CDR2 FQGNSA. The CDR3 reads CASSTQGLAKNIQYF. CDR3 in DNA: TGTGCCAGCAGCACCCAGGGACTAGCCAAAAACATTCAGTACTTC.

The chain carries TRBV4-3 and TRBJ2-7; D is possibly TRBD1 or TRBD2 (5 bases each). This CDR3 comprises 16 residues. CDR1 and CDR2 (germline): LGHNA, YSLEER. Trimming stripped 4 bases from V and 1 base from J, with 17 bases between. CDR3 DNA sequence: TGCGCCAGCAGCCCCGGGCCCCGAGGGGTATCCTACGAGCAGTACTTC. The encoded protein is CASSPGPRGVSYEQYF.

This clonotype was detected only a few times. The chain joins TRBV27 to TRBJ2-3, with D tentatively TRBD1 (5 bases). The ends were cut back, 3 bases at V and 0 bases at J, with 10 bases in the middle. The CDR3 extends over 15 amino acids. The V gene's germline CDR1 is MNHEY and CDR2 SMNVEV (reference sequence). The CDR3 here is CASSFMGPSTDTQYF. CDR3 nucleotide sequence: TGTGCCAGCAGTTTCATGGGGCCTAGCACAGATACGCAGTATTTT.

The table lists this clonotype with a few counts. The J gene is TRBJ2-5, the V gene TRBV29-1, with D possibly TRBD2 on 6 matching bases. Germline CDR1 reads SQVTM; CDR2 reads ANQGSEA. This CDR3 comprises 13 residues. The V end was cut by 5 bases, the J end by 5 bases, with 15 bases between. CDR3 region: CSVPSTSMETQYF. The CDR3 DNA reads as TGCAGCGTTCCCTCGACTAGTATGGAGACCCAGTACTTC.

This clonotype was counted many times. The rearrangement uses TRBV20-1 and TRBJ2-7; 14 bases align to TRBD2. Looked up from germline, CDR1 is DFQATT and CDR2 is SNEGSKA (reference sequence). The CDR3 runs 15 residues. V lost 5 bases and J lost 3; bases outside the gene matches: 6. CDR3 region: CSAVLGTSGSYEQYF. In DNA form, the CDR3 reads TGCAGTGCTGTGTTGGGGACTAGCGGGAGCTACGAGCAGTACTTC.

This clonotype has just one count. This chain joins TRBV3-1 and TRBJ2-1; 10 nucleotides match TRBD2. CDR3 size: 15 residues. Germline CDR1 LGHDT, CDR2 YNNKEL (reference sequence). With 8 bases clipped from V and 9 bases from J, the junction kept 13 bases outside the gene matches. The CDR3, as DNA: TGTGCCAGCGCCATCACTAGCGGGATGGCCGCTGAGCAGTTCTTC. Amino acids: CASAITSGMAAEQFF.

The V and J genes are TRBV7-2 and TRBJ2-7; D is unclear. The CDR3 contains 16 residues. Germline CDR1 SGHTA, CDR2 FQGNSA. The V and J ends lost 1 base and 7 bases respectively, with 20 bases between them. The CDR3 sequence: CASSLGGPIATGEQYF. The CDR3 nucleotides read TGTGCCAGCAGCTTAGGAGGCCCAATCGCAACTGGGGAGCAGTACTTC.

The rearrangement joins TRBV5-1 to TRBJ2-7; 11 bases match TRBD2. This CDR3 comprises 15 residues. V shed 3 bases, J shed 7 bases, and the junction held 9 bases outside the gene matches. The V gene's germline CDR1 is SGHRS and CDR2 YFSETQ. As DNA, the CDR3 is TGCGCCAGCAGCTGGGGACTAGCGGATGGAGGGGAGCAGTACTTC. Its protein product is CASSWGLADGGEQYF.

The V call is TRBV29-1, the J call TRBJ2-7; D unresolved. This CDR3 region has 12 residues. Germline-derived CDR1 and CDR2 are SQVTM and ANQGSEA. V lost 7 bases and J lost 1, with 11 bases in between. This chain's CDR3 is CSGAGPSYEQYF. CDR3 nucleotide sequence: TGCAGCGGAGCCGGGCCGTCCTACGAGCAGTACTTC.

This clonotype was seen only a few times. V gene TRBV6-2 or TRBV6-3 combines with J gene TRBJ2-7, with D uncertain. V gave up 6 bases and J gave up 2 bases, with 14 bases separating them. Germline values: CDR1 MNHEY, CDR2 SVGEGT. CDR3 length: 14 residues. CDR3 sequence: CASSKPTAPYEQYF. DNA of the CDR3: TGTGCCAGCAGCAAGCCAACAGCTCCCTACGAGCAGTACTTC.

The V call is TRBV29-1, the J call TRBJ1-4; 8 nucleotides line up with TRBD1. Trimming took 5 bases from V and 8 from J; bases not matched to a gene: 7. From germline, CDR1 is SQVTM and CDR2 ANQGSEA. The CDR3 is made up of 13 amino acids. The CDR3 loop reads CSVYFRGREKLFF. The CDR3 nucleotides are TGCAGCGTTTACTTCAGGGGGCGGGAAAAACTGTTTTTT.